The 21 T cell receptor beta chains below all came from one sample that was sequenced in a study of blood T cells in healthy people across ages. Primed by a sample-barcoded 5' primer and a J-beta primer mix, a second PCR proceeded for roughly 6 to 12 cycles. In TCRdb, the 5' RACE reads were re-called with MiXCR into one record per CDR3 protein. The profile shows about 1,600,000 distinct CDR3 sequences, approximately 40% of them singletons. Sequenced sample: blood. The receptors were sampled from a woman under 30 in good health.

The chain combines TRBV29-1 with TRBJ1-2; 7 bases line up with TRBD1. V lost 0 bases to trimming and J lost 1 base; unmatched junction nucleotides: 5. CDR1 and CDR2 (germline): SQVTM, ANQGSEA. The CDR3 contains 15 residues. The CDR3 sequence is CSVEDAGGINYGYTF. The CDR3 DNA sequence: TGCAGCGTTGAAGATGCAGGGGGTATTAACTATGGCTACACCTTC.

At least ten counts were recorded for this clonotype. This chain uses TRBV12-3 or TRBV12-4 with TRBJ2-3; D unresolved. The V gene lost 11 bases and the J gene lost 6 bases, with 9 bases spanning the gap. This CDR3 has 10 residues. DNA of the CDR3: TGTGCCGTCTCCGGGGATACGCAGTATTTT. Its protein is CAVSGDTQYF.

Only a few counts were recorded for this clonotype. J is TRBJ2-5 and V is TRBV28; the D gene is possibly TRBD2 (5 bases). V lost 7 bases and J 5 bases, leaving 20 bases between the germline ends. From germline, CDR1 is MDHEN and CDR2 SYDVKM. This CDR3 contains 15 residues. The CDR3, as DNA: TGTGCCAGCACCACGCCGGCGAGAGGGCGCGAGACCCAGTACTTC. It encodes CASTTPARGRETQYF.

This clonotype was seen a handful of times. CDR3 sequence reads: CASSLAGGTDNSPLHF. DNA of the CDR3: TGCGCCAGCAGCTTGGCCGGCGGGACAGATAATTCACCCCTCCACTTT. V usage is TRBV5-1 and J usage is TRBJ1-6; 7 bases are a match to TRBD1. Losses at the gene ends were 0 bases for V and 5 bases for J; bases not matched to a gene: 5. This CDR3 comprises 16 residues. Germline V gene data show CDR1 as SGHRS and CDR2 as YFSETQ.

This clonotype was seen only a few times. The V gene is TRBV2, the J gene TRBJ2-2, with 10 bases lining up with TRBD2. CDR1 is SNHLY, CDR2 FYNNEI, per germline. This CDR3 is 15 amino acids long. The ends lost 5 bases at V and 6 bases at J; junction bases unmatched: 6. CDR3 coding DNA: TGTGCCAGCAGTCGTCTAGCGGGAGCTGCCGGGGAGCTGTTTTTT. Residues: CASSRLAGAAGELFF.

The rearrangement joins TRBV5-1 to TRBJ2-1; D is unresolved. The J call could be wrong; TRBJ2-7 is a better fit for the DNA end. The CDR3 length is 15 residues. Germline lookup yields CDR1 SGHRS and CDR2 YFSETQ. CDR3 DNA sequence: TGCGCCAGCTACCTGGGCGAGAGCTCCTACAATGAGCAGTACTTC. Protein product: CASYLGESSYNEQYF.

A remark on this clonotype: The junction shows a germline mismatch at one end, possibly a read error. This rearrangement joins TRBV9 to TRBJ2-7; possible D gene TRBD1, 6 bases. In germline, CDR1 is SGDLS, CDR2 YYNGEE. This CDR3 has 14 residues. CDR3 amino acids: CVSSVSTGSGEQYF. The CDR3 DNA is TGTGTCAGCAGCGTCAGCACAGGGTCCGGCGAGCAGTACTTC.

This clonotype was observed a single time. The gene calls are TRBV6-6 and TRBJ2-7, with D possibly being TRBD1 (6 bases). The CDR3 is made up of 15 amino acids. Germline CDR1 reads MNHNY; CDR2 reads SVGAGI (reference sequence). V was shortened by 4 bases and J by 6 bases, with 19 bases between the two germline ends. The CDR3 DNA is TGTGCCAGCAGTTTCCGGGACGGCAGGGGCTGCGAGCAGTACTTC. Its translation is CASSFRDGRGCEQYF.

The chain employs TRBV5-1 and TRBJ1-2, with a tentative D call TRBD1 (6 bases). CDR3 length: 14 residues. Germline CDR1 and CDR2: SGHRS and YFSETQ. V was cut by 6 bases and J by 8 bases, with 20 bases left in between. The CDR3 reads CASTPDRTDLGYTF. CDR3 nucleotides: TGCGCCAGCACCCCGGACAGAACCGATTTGGGCTACACCTTC.

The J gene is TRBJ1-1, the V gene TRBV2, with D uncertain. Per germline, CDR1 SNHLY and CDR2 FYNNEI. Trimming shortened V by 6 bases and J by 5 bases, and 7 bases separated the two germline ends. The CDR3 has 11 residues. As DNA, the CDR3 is TGTGCCAGCAGAGCGGTTACTGAAGCTTTCTTT. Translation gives CASRAVTEAFF.

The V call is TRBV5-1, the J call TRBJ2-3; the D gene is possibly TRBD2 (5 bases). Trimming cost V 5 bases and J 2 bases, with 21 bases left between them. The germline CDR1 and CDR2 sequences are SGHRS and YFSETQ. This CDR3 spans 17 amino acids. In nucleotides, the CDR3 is TGCGCCAGCAGAAAAGGTTCGGAGGTCGTGTACACAGATACGCAGTATTTT. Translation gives CASRKGSEVVYTDTQYF.

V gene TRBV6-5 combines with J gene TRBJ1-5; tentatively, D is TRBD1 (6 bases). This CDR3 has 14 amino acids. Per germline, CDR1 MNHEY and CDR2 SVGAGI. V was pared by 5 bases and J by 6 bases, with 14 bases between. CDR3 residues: CASSPGTQLQPQHF. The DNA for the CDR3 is TGTGCCAGCAGTCCCGGGACACAACTTCAGCCCCAGCATTTT.

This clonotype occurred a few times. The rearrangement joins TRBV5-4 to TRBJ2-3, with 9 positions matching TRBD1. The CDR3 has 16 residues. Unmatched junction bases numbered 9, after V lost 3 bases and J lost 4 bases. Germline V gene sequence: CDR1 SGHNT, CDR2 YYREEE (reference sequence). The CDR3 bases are TGTGCCAGCAGCTCGATGACAGGGGGGTTCTCAGATACGCAGTATTTT. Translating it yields CASSSMTGGFSDTQYF.

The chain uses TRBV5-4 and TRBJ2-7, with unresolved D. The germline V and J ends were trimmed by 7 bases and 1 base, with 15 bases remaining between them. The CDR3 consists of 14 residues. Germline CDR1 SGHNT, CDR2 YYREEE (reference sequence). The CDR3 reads CASAPSPSSYEQYF. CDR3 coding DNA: TGTGCCAGCGCCCCCAGCCCTTCGTCCTACGAGCAGTACTTC.

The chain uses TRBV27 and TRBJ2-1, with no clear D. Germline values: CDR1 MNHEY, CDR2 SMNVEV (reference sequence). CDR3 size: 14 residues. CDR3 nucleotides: TGTGACTTGCTCACCCCCATTCGCTACAATGAGCAGTTCTTC. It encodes CDLLTPIRYNEQFF.

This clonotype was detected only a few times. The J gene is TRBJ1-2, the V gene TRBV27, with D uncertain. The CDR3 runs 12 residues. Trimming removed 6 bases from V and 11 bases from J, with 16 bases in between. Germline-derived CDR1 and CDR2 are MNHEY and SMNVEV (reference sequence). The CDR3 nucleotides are TGTGCCAGCAGCCCCATTCCAAACGTGTACACCTTC. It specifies CASSPIPNVYTF.

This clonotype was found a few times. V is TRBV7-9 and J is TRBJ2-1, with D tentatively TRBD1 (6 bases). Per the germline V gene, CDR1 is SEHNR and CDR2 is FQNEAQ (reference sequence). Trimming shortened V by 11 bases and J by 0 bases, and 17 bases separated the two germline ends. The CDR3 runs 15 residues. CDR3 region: CAGHRDTISYNEQFF. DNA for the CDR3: TGTGCCGGGCACCGGGACACCATCTCCTACAATGAGCAGTTCTTC.

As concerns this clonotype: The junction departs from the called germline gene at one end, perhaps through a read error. This chain's CDR3 is CASSPSRQDLNYGCTF. DNA for the CDR3: TGTGCCAGCTCACCATCCCGACAGGATTTAAACTATGGCTGCACCTTC. The chain joins TRBV18 to TRBJ1-2; tentatively, D is TRBD1 (6 bases). Germline CDR1 reads KGHSH; CDR2 reads LQKENI. The CDR3 contains 16 residues.

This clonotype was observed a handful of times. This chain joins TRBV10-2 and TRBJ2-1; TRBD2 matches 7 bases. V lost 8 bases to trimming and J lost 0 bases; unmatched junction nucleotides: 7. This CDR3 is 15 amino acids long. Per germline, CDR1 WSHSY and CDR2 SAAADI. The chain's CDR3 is CASWNLAVSYNEQFF. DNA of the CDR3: TGCGCCAGCTGGAACCTAGCGGTCTCCTACAATGAGCAGTTCTTC.

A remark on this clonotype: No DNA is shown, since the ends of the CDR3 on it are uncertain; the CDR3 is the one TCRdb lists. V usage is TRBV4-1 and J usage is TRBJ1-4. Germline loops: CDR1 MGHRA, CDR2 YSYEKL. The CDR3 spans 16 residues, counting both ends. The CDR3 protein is CASSQDFLEKGEKLFF.

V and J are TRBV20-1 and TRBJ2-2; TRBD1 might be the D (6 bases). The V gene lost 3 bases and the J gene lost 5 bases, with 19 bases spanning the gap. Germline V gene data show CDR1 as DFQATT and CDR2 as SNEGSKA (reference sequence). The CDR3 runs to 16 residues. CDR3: CSASLSSNRGTGELFF. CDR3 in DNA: TGCAGTGCTAGCCTCTCTTCCAATAGGGGGACCGGGGAGCTGTTTTTT.